Listed below are T cell receptor beta chains from one sample, sequenced in a study of T-cell memory formation after mild COVID-19. Each CDR3 protein is one row after TCRdb ran MiXCR on the 5' RACE reads. The data contain 250,000 to 350,000 distinct CDR3 sequences, over 11% of them singletons. Sequencing was performed on PBMCs or a T cell subset sorted from them (not recorded which). The receptors here all came from a man younger than 30 who had mild COVID-19 (a few samples of this study predate the infection). Cell type and time point are not known. Both conserved end residues are trimmed from each CDR3. Some rows mark clone size as missing; the rest say once, few, many or name a class of expanded clone.

J gene,V gene,clone size,CDR3 length,CDR3 protein
TRBJ2-2,TRBV20-1,-,11,SALQGDTGELF
TRBJ1-2,TRBV30,-,12,AWISARVNYGYT
TRBJ2-5,TRBV5-5,-,11,ASPGINEETQY
TRBJ1-4,TRBV5-1,few,13,ASSFIQGASEKLF
TRBJ1-1,TRBV4-1,-,14,ASSQVWSGTGAEAF
TRBJ1-6,TRBV6-5,once,12,ASSYNRANSPLH
TRBJ2-1,TRBV29-1,few,11,SVWGGPYNEQF
TRBJ1-2,TRBV6-2/TRBV6-3,few,13,ASSYPRSEIYGYT
TRBJ2-3,TRBV12-5,few,14,ASGLAPGRNTDTQY
TRBJ1-1,TRBV7-9,-,12,ASTKDRVNTEAF
TRBJ2-6,TRBV5-4,few,14,ASSLEERAGANVLT
TRBJ2-6,TRBV7-2,few,13,ASSLVRVRANVLT
TRBJ1-6,TRBV19,few,13,ASSTRFSYNSPLH
TRBJ1-6,TRBV6-5,few,13,ASSYSWILNSPLH
TRBJ1-2,TRBV20-1,few,8,SAGAVGYT
TRBJ2-3,TRBV5-1,-,12,ASSLQGNTDTQY
TRBJ2-5,TRBV15,few,11,ATSVDSTETHY
TRBJ2-1,TRBV9,-,13,ASSVVERGEAEQF
TRBJ1-1,TRBV29-1,few,9,SVRMNTEAF
TRBJ2-1,TRBV3-1,few,14,ASSQRAGEAYNEQF
TRBJ2-3,TRBV7-6,few,17,ASSPRQTGALMATDTQY
TRBJ2-3,TRBV4-2,few,14,ASSQDPGYVSDTQY
TRBJ2-5,TRBV3-1,many,12,ASSPGTDGRTQY
TRBJ2-1,TRBV6-1,few,14,ASSDRTGGLYNEQF
TRBJ2-5,TRBV7-2,many,12,ASSLMVAGETQY
TRBJ1-5,TRBV5-4,few,13,ASSLDRAVVQPQH
TRBJ2-3,TRBV5-1,many,12,ASSLVPGADTQY
TRBJ2-3,TRBV7-9,-,11,ASSLLSTDTQY
TRBJ2-1,TRBV6-2/TRBV6-3,many,12,ASRKTGGPGEQF
TRBJ1-1,TRBV19,few,10,ASRGLGTEAF
TRBJ2-3,TRBV20-1,-,13,SARERGGMVDTQY
TRBJ2-1,TRBV6-5,few,12,ASRIGLASDEQF
TRBJ2-3,TRBV9,-,14,ASSVAPAGNTDTQY
TRBJ1-5,TRBV15,-,15,ATRPGWDRGPDQPQH
TRBJ1-1,TRBV7-9,few,12,ASSRQGIDTEAF
TRBJ1-5,TRBV19,-,12,ASSIDTGRFPQH